This T cell receptor beta chain was retrieved from a study of cytomegalovirus exposure and HLA in healthy donors. 13 Jbeta primers and 60 Vbeta primers were used for the PCR. Repertoires were generated with immunoSEQ multiplex PCR, while TCRdb's copy carries only in-frame clones and drops some. Of some 110,000 clones in the sample, about 79% are singletons; the top ten hold 2.5% to 3%. Deletions cut 4 bases from V and 3 bases from J, with 11 bases between. This CDR3 has 14 amino acids. Germline lookup yields CDR1 SGHRS and CDR2 YFSETQ. The sample taken for sequencing was PBMCs. The genes are TRBV5-1 and TRBJ1-5; D possibly corresponds to TRBD1 (6 bases). This clonotype originated in a woman in her late teens or twenties in good health and CMV-seropositive. CDR3 residues: CASSPDRSNQPQHF. In nucleotides, the CDR3 is TGCGCCAGCAGCCCCGACAGGTCCAATCAGCCCCAGCATTTT.